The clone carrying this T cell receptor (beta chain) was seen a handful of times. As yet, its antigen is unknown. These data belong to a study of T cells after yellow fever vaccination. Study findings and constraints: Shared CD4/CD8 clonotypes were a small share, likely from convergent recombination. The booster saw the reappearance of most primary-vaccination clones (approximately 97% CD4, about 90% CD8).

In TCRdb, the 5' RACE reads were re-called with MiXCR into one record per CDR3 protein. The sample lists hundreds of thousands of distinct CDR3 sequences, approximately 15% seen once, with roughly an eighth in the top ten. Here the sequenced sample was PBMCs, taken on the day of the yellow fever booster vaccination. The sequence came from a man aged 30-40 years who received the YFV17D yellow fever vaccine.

The CDR3 DNA reads TGTGCCAGCAGCATCCGGGACAAGGTTGGGACCCAGTACTTC. Protein product: CASSIRDKVGTQYF. V is TRBV7-8 and J is TRBJ2-5, with a tentative D call TRBD1 (6 bases). The germline V gene has CDR1 SGHVS and CDR2 FQNEAQ. The CDR3 runs 14 residues. V lost 5 bases and J 7 bases, leaving 17 bases between the germline ends.